One sample yielded the 18 T cell receptor beta chains listed below, sequenced in a study of early T cells in non-severe SARS-CoV-2 infection. TCRdb reprocessed the 5' RACE reads with MiXCR, giving one entry per CDR3 protein. The data show around 26,000 distinct CDR3 sequences, roughly 5% seen once. The sample taken for sequencing was whole blood. These receptors were obtained from an adult who was a healthcare worker with PCR-confirmed SARS-CoV-2 infection or an uninfected control (not recorded which).

This clonotype appeared many times. The chain couples TRBV5-1 to TRBJ2-3; D remains ambiguous. CDR1 is SGHRS, CDR2 YFSETQ, per germline. Between the trimmed V and J ends, which lost 1 base and 4 bases, there was a span of 13 bases. CDR3 size: 15 residues. The CDR3 region is CASSLRAVEPDTQYF. CDR3 DNA sequence: TGCGCCAGCAGCTTGAGAGCCGTGGAGCCAGATACGCAGTATTTT.

This clonotype came up many times. The J gene is TRBJ2-2, the V gene TRBV2; 7 bases match TRBD1. From germline, CDR1 is SNHLY and CDR2 FYNNEI. The CDR3 spans 15 residues. V lost 7 bases and J lost 3; bases outside the gene matches: 8. CDR3 residues: CASTRQGVDTGELFF. As DNA, the CDR3 is TGTGCCAGCACTCGCCAGGGGGTTGACACCGGGGAGCTGTTTTTT.

This clonotype appeared once. Given a much more abundant clone one base away, this may be a read error. This chain links TRBV30 with TRBJ1-1; 7 bases are a match to TRBD1. The germline gives CDR1 GTSNPN, CDR2 SVGIG (reference sequence). The CDR3 sequence is 15 residues long. CDR3 residues: CAWSLLGTANTEAIF. The CDR3 DNA is TGTGCCTGGAGTCTACTAGGGACAGCTAACACTGAAGCTATCTTT.

This clonotype was detected many times. V usage is TRBV7-6 and J usage is TRBJ2-1; TRBD2 matches 12 bases. Germline CDR1 reads SGHVS; CDR2 reads FNYEAQ. This CDR3 has 16 amino acids. V lost 4 bases and J lost 7; bases outside the gene matches: 8. The CDR3 loop reads CASSWDPSGGANEQFF. CDR3 DNA sequence: TGTGCCAGCAGCTGGGACCCTAGCGGGGGGGCGAATGAGCAGTTCTTC.

This clonotype was picked up many times. V and J are TRBV6-1 and TRBJ2-7; tentatively, D is TRBD1 (6 bases). Trimming cost V 0 bases and J 0 bases, with 6 bases left between them. The CDR3 has 14 amino acids. Germline V gene data show CDR1 as MNHNS and CDR2 as SASEGT. In DNA, the CDR3 is TGTGCCAGCAGTGAAGCGGACAGCTCCTACGAGCAGTACTTC. This codes for CASSEADSSYEQYF.

This clonotype was recorded many times. The V call is TRBV6-5, the J call TRBJ1-1; D possibly corresponds to TRBD1 (5 bases). The germline V and J ends were trimmed by 7 bases and 3 bases, with 15 bases remaining between them. From germline, CDR1 is MNHEY and CDR2 SVGAGI. This CDR3 spans 14 amino acids. Here the CDR3 reads CASTGGKGYTEAFF. The CDR3 bases are TGTGCCAGCACCGGGGGGAAGGGTTACACTGAAGCTTTCTTT.

The CDR3 bases are TGTGCCAGCAGCATCACCGGGACAGGAAAAGAGACCCAGTACTTC. Amino acids: CASSITGTGKETQYF. V and J are TRBV9 and TRBJ2-5, with 8 bases lining up with TRBD1. V trimming: 4 bases; J trimming: 3 bases; junction bases outside the gene matches: 8. The CDR3 totals 15 residues. CDR1 and CDR2 (germline): SGDLS, YYNGEE.

This clonotype has ten or more counts. The V gene is TRBV7-2, the J gene TRBJ2-2, with 8 nucleotides matching TRBD2. Per the germline V gene, CDR1 is SGHTA and CDR2 is FQGNSA. The CDR3 runs 16 residues. Trimming at V came to 5 bases and at J to 6 bases, leaving 11 bases not matched to a gene. CDR3 protein: CASSQDNGLAPGELFF. CDR3 DNA: TGTGCCAGCAGCCAGGACAACGGACTAGCTCCCGGGGAGCTGTTTTTT.

This clonotype has at least ten counts. This chain links TRBV19 with TRBJ1-5; 8 bases line up with TRBD1. This CDR3 has 13 residues. CDR1 is LNHDA and CDR2 is SQIVND in the germline V gene (reference sequence). V trimming: 10 bases; J trimming: 4 bases; junction bases outside the gene matches: 6. CDR3 loop: CATSRGRNQPQHF. The CDR3 DNA is TGTGCCACCTCCAGGGGGCGGAATCAGCCCCAGCATTTT.

This clonotype was observed a few times. The chain combines TRBV30 with TRBJ1-4; D is undetermined. V was pared by 1 base and J by 4 bases, with 7 bases between. The germline CDR1 and CDR2 sequences are GTSNPN and SVGIG (reference sequence). This CDR3 has 13 amino acids. The CDR3 is CAWSGSINEKLFF. DNA for the CDR3: TGTGCCTGGAGTGGATCAATTAATGAAAAACTGTTTTTT.

This clonotype was found many times. This chain joins TRBV18 and TRBJ1-2; 7 bases are shared with TRBD1. Trimming took 3 bases from V and 2 from J; bases not matched to a gene: 9. This CDR3 has 16 residues. Germline V lookup: CDR1 KGHSH, CDR2 LQKENI. The chain's CDR3 is CASSPPQGGFNYGYTF. CDR3 in DNA: TGTGCCAGCTCACCCCCTCAGGGGGGCTTCAACTATGGCTACACCTTC.

The sample holds many counts of this clonotype. The chain uses TRBV5-6 and TRBJ1-1, with a possible D match to TRBD1 (5 bases). V lost 4 bases to trimming and J lost 1 base, with 14 bases between them. CDR1 SGHDT and CDR2 YYEEEE come from the germline V gene. There are 15 residues in the CDR3. CDR3 loop: CASSGARDANTEAFF. Here the CDR3 DNA reads TGTGCCAGCAGCGGGGCGAGGGACGCGAACACTGAAGCTTTCTTT.

This clonotype was recorded many times. The CDR3 here is CASSPRTSGGTGELFF. In nucleotides, the CDR3 is TGTGCCAGCAGCCCACGGACTAGCGGGGGGACCGGGGAGCTGTTTTTT. The J gene is TRBJ2-2, the V gene TRBV7-6; 14 nucleotides agree with TRBD2. The germline gives CDR1 SGHVS, CDR2 FNYEAQ. J lost 5 bases, V lost 5 bases, and 4 bases had no gene match. CDR3 length: 16 residues.

In this sample, this clonotype turned up many times. The chain carries TRBV3-1 and TRBJ1-3; TRBD1 is a possible D gene (5 bases). The CDR3 loop spans 14 amino acids. Germline lookup yields CDR1 LGHDT and CDR2 YNNKEL (reference sequence). Trimming cost V 4 bases and J 4 bases, with 11 bases left between them. The CDR3 sequence: CASSLGHQGNTIYF. The CDR3 region has the DNA TGTGCCAGCAGCCTTGGACACCAGGGAAACACCATATATTTT.

In this sample, this clonotype turned up many times. V is TRBV6-4 and J is TRBJ2-1; unclear D gene. There are 16 residues in the CDR3. From germline, CDR1 is MRHNA and CDR2 SNTAGT. V shed 2 bases and J shed 0 bases, with 11 bases lying between them. For the CDR3, the DNA is TGTGCCAGCAGTGACATACTTTCAGGCTCCTACAATGAGCAGTTCTTC. Amino acids: CASSDILSGSYNEQFF.

The CDR3 DNA reads as TGCGCCAGCAGTGACCAAGGGTCTGAGCAGTTCTTC. Translation: CASSDQGSEQFF. The chain is built from TRBV10-1 and TRBJ2-1, with D uncertain. Trimming cost V 3 bases and J 9 bases, with 9 bases left between them. The CDR3 consists of 12 residues. The germline CDR1 and CDR2 sequences are WNHNN and SYGVQD (reference sequence).

CDR3 coding DNA: TGTGCCAGCAGTCCCGCGGGGGCGACTCGCGATGAGCAGTTCTTC. It encodes CASSPAGATRDEQFF. The chain joins TRBV7-9 to TRBJ2-1; tentative D call: TRBD2 (7 bases). V was clipped by 6 bases and J by 8 bases, with 20 bases between them. The length of the CDR3 is 15 residues. CDR1 and CDR2 from the germline V gene are SEHNR and FQNEAQ (reference sequence).

Many counts were recorded for this clonotype. V and J are TRBV6-5 and TRBJ2-1; D is ambiguous. The CDR3 covers 12 residues. The germline gives CDR1 MNHEY, CDR2 SVGAGI. V dropped 2 bases and J dropped 8 bases, with 7 bases sitting between them. CDR3: CASSYRSDEQFF. DNA for the CDR3: TGTGCCAGCAGTTACCGCAGCGATGAGCAGTTCTTC.